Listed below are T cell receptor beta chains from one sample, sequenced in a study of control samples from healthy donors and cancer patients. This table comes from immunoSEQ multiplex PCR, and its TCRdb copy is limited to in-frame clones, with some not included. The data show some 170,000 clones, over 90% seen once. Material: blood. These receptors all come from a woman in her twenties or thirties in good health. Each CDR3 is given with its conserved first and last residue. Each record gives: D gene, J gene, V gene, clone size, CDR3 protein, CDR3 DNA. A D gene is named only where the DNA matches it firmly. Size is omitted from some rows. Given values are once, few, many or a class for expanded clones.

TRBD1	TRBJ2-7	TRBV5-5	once	CASRTTGGRSYEQYF	TGTGCCAGCAGGACGACAGGGGGCCGCTCCTACGAGCAGTACTTC
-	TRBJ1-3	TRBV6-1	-	CASSEARQRNTIYF	TGTGCCAGCAGTGAAGCAAGACAGCGAAACACCATATATTTT
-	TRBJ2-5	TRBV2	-	CASRDPGQETQYF	TGTGCCAGCAGGGACCCGGGGCAAGAGACCCAGTACTTC
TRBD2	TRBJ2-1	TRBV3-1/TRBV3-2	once	CASSQGWAGGSSYNEQFF	TGTGCCAGCAGCCAAGGTTGGGCGGGGGGTAGCTCCTACAATGAGCAGTTCTTC
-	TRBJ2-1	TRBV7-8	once	CASSLDSWGGYYNEQFF	TGTGCCAGCAGCTTAGATAGTTGGGGGGGCTACTACAATGAGCAGTTCTTC
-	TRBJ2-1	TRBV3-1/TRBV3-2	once	CASSRAPGTYNEQFF	TGTGCCAGCAGCCGCGCGCCCGGTACCTACAATGAGCAGTTCTTC
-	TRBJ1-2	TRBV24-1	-	CATSDLNSPGYTF	TGTGCCACCAGTGATTTGAATTCCCCTGGCTACACCTTC
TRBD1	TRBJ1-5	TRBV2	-	CASDTGGRQPQHF	TGTGCCAGCGATACAGGGGGCCGTCAGCCCCAGCATTTT
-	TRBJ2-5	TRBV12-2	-	CASRLRGANRQMRKRETQYF	TGTGCAAGTCGCTTACGGGGGGCGAATAGACAGATGAGGAAGCGGGAGACCCAGTACTTC
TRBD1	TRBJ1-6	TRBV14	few	CASSRRRQGDSPLHF	TGTGCCAGCAGCAGGCGGAGACAGGGAGACTCACCCCTCCACTTT
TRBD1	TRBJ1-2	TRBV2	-	CASSGTGGVPVYGYTF	TGTGCCAGCAGTGGAACAGGGGGCGTCCCTGTCTATGGCTACACCTTC
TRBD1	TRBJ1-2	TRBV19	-	CASRIGQGGARYGYTF	TGTGCCAGTAGGATCGGACAGGGGGGCGCCCGCTATGGCTACACCTTC
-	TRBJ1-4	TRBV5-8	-	CASSHGTATNEKLFF	TGTGCCAGCAGCCACGGGACTGCAACTAATGAAAAACTGTTTTTT
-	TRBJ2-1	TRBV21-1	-	CASSKSQEGTGGSYNEQFF	TGTGCCAGCAGCAAATCTCAAGAGGGGACAGGGGGCTCCTACAATGAGCAGTTCTTC
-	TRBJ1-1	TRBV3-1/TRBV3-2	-	CASSQDWGGSSGAFF	TGTGCCAGCAGCCAAGATTGGGGGGGATCCTCCGGAGCTTTCTTT
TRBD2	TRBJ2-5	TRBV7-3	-	CASSLGTSGGTQYF	TGTGCCAGCAGCTTAGGGACTAGCGGGGGGACCCAGTACTTC
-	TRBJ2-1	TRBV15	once	CATSRNEQFF	TGTGCCACCAGCAGGAATGAGCAGTTCTTC
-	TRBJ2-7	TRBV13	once	CASSRTGRAESSYEQYF	TGTGCCAGCAGTCGTACGGGTCGAGCGGAGAGCTCCTACGAGCAGTACTTC
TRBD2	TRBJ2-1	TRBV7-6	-	CASSPITGTSGVHEQFF	TGTGCCAGCAGCCCTATTACCGGGACTAGCGGGGTGCATGAGCAGTTCTTC
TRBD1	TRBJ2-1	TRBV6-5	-	CASSTGTGDYNEQFF	TGTGCCAGCAGCACCGGGACAGGGGACTACAATGAGCAGTTCTTC
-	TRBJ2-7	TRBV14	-	CASRPDSPYEQYF	TGTGCCAGCAGGCCCGACAGCCCCTACGAGCAGTACTTC
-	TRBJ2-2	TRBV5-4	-	CASSVDQIPGELFF	TGTGCCAGCAGCGTGGACCAGATACCCGGGGAGCTGTTTTTT
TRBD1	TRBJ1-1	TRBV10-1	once	CATTGGIEAFF	TGCGCTACAACAGGGGGTATTGAGGCTTTCTTT
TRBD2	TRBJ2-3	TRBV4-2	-	CASRPGGDSTDTQYF	TGTGCCAGCAGGCCTGGGGGGGATAGCACAGATACGCAGTATTTT
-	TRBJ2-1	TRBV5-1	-	CASSLVVSSYNEQFF	TGCGCCAGCAGCTTGGTCGTAAGCTCCTACAATGAGCAGTTCTTC
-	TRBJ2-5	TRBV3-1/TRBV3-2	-	CASSHTPPYQETQYF	TGTGCCAGCAGCCATACACCTCCGTACCAAGAGACCCAGTACTTC
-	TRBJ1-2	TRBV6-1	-	CASSESGIMFSGYTF	TGTGCCAGCAGTGAATCTGGGATAATGTTCTCTGGCTACACCTTC
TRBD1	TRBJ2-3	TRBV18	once	CASSLGQGNTDTQYF	TGTGCCAGCTCACTTGGACAGGGAAACACAGATACGCAGTATTTT
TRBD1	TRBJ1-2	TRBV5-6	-	CASSPGTGGRDGYTF	TGTGCCAGCAGCCCAGGGACAGGGGGCAGAGATGGCTACACCTTC
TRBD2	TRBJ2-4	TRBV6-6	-	CASSLAGVPAKNIQYF	TGTGCCAGCAGCCTAGCGGGAGTGCCAGCCAAAAACATTCAGTACTTC
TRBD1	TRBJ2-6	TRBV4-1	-	CASSQEPGGNSGANVLTF	TGCGCCAGCAGCCAAGAGCCAGGGGGAAACTCTGGGGCCAACGTCCTGACTTTC
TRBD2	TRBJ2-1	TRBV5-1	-	CASSPTSGSSYNEQFF	TGCGCCAGCAGCCCCACTAGCGGGAGCTCCTACAATGAGCAGTTCTTC
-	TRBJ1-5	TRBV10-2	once	CASGGSNQPQHF	TGCGCCAGCGGGGGGAGCAATCAGCCCCAGCATTTT
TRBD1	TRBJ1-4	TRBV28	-	CASRRTGGEKLFF	TGTGCCAGCAGACGGACAGGGGGTGAAAAACTGTTTTTT
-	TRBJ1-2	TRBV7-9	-	CASSLAAGLDGYTF	TGTGCCAGCAGCTTAGCGGCAGGCCTTGATGGCTACACCTTC
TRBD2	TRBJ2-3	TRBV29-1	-	CSAEGSGPSTDTQYF	TGCAGCGCCGAAGGTAGCGGGCCGTCCACAGATACGCAGTATTTT
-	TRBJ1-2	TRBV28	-	CASSSPWEGNGYTF	TGTGCCAGCAGTTCCCCCTGGGAGGGCAATGGCTACACCTTC
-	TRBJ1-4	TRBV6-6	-	CAVLGQWDEKLFF	TGTGCCGTTCTGGGACAATGGGATGAAAAACTGTTTTTT
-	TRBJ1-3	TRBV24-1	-	CATSVGNTIYF	TGTGCCACCAGCGTTGGAAACACCATATATTTT